This is a list of T cell receptor beta chains from one sample in a study of beta chain features in type 1 diabetes. TCRdb's table, derived via immunoSEQ multiplex PCR, lists solely in-frame clones and lacks some. The sample shows around 430,000 clones, about 29% of them seen only once. Sequencing was carried out using naive CD4+ T cells from blood. Source of these receptors: a man younger than 30 in good health. CDR3s leave out the opening cysteine and the closing phenylalanine or tryptophan. Clone size is stated in some rows and not others, as once, few, many or a class when expanded.

CDR3 length | clone size | V gene | CDR3 protein
10 | . | TRBV30 | AWSSWQYEQF
12 | few | TRBV5-1 | ASSLEGLNTEAF
11 | . | TRBV28 | ASTPHSGNTIY
14 | few | TRBV5-4 | ASLIGGGTSTDTQY
8 | few | TRBV7-9 | AVGGYGYT
13 | . | TRBV6-5 | ASSYLPGVVDTQY
10 | few | TRBV29-1 | SVDGPVNEQF
16 | . | TRBV25-1 | ASSEYIGGRAGHNEQF
13 | . | TRBV9 | ASSVEPGNYNEQF
9 | . | TRBV5-4 | ASSTQETQY
10 | few | TRBV29-1 | SVGQGEETQY
9 | few | TRBV18 | ASSSRETQY
9 | few | TRBV30 | AWRDVNEQY
11 | few | TRBV30 | AWSLDQDEKLF
12 | . | TRBV29-1 | SVELREGSEKLF
12 | few | TRBV29-1 | SVKTGTGANVLT
11 | . | TRBV30 | AWGYRGNQPQH
12 | . | TRBV25-1 | ASSEFLGRETQY
12 | . | TRBV7-2 | ASSPSGTAYGYT
11 | . | TRBV29-1 | SVLPGVTDTQY
12 | . | TRBV9 | ASSAPDRGGTQY
10 | . | TRBV30 | AWSGTVYGYT
12 | once | TRBV7-9 | ASRPDNSNYGYT
12 | . | TRBV11-2 | ASSKSGVYYEQY
10 | few | TRBV28 | ASSSPWEKQF
10 | few | TRBV30 | AWIKPQGAAF
11 | few | TRBV4-1 | ASSQGPLETQY
10 | few | TRBV7-2 | ASAGRGGELF
12 | . | TRBV6-1 | ASSWQDRYNEQF
11 | . | TRBV25-1 | ASSLYREDGYT
12 | few | TRBV29-1 | SVSYPSKRDTIY
12 | once | TRBV7-9 | ASTPLRVYNEQF
11 | few | TRBV6-1 | ASSESRQGRSY
14 | . | TRBV7-2 | ASSPGWGGAPYEQY
13 | . | TRBV7-2 | ASSSTGTSADTQY
11 | few | TRBV30 | AWSVSRGNEQF
11 | . | TRBV25-1 | ASRGQGTYEQY